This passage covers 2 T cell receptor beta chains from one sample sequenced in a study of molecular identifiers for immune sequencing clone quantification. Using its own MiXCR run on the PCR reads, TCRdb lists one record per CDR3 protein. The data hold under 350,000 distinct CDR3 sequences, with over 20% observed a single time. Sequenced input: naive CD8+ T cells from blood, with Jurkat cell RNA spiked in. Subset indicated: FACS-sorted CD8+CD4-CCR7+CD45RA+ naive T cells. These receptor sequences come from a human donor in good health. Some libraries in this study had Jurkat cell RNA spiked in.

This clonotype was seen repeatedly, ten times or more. CDR3 DNA sequence: TGTGCCAGCAGTCCTGACACATCCGGGTCCTACGAGCAGTACTTC. Its protein is CASSPDTSGSYEQYF. The rearrangement links TRBV7-9 to TRBJ2-7; D is unresolved. From germline, CDR1 is SEHNR and CDR2 FQNEAQ (reference sequence). This CDR3 has 15 residues. Trimming stripped 6 bases from V and 1 base from J, with 16 bases between.

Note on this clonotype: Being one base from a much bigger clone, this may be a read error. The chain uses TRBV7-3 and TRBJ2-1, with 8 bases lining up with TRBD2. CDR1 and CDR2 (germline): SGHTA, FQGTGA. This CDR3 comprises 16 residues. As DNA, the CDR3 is TGTGTCAGCAGTTCGGGACTAGTCCGAAGCCTCGATGAGCAGTTCTTC. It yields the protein CVSSSGLVRSLDEQFF. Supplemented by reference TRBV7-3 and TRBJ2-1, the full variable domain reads GAGVSQTPSNKVTEKGKYVELRCDPISGHTALYWYRQSLGQGPEFLIYFQGTGAADDSGLPNDRFFAVRPEGSVSTLKIQRTERGDSAVYLCVSSSGLVRSLDEQFFGPGTRLTVL.